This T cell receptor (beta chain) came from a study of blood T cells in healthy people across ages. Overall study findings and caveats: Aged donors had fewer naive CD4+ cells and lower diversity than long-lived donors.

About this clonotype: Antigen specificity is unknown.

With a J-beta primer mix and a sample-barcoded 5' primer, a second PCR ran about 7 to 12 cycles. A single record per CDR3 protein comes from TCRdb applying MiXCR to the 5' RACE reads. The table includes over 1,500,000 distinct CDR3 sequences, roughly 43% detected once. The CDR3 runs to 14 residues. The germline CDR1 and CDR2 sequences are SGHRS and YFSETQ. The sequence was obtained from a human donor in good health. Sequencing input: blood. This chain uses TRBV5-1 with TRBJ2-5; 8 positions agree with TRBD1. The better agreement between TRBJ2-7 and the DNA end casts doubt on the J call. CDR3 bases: TGCGCCAGCAGCCCCTACGGACAGGGTAGCGAGCAGTACTTC. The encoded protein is CASSPYGQGSEQYF.